The next 14 T cell receptor beta chains were all read from a single sample in a study of T cells in Graves' hyperthyroidism and ophthalmopathy. It was RNA transcripts that yielded the amplified TCR beta CDR3 regions. Carried out on the TCR CDR3, a first-round RT-PCR used the HTBI primer set. TCRdb used MiXCR to reprocess the multiplex PCR reads, holding one entry per CDR3 protein. The table lists 600,000 or so distinct CDR3 sequences, 15% to 20% of them singletons. Sequencing was performed on blood. These receptors were obtained from a woman in her thirties with Graves' hyperthyroidism.

This clonotype was seen at least ten times. The V gene is TRBV2, the J gene TRBJ2-5; D may be TRBD1 (5 bases). The germline V and J ends were trimmed by 4 bases and 0 bases, with 6 bases remaining between them. The CDR3 consists of 13 residues. Per germline, CDR1 SNHLY and CDR2 FYNNEI. The DNA for the CDR3 is TGTGCCAGCAGTGTGGACAACCAAGAGACCCAGTACTTC. It translates to CASSVDNQETQYF.

This clonotype has at least ten counts. The V call is TRBV28, the J call TRBJ2-3; 7 bases agree with TRBD2. V lost 3 bases, J lost 0 bases, and 9 bases stayed unmatched. CDR1 and CDR2 (germline): MDHEN, SYDVKM. This CDR3 has 17 residues. The CDR3 protein is CASSFRAGALSTDTQYF. In DNA, the CDR3 is TGTGCCAGCAGTTTTAGGGCGGGAGCCCTTAGCACAGATACGCAGTATTTT.

This clonotype was seen a handful of times. The V and J genes are TRBV12-3 or TRBV12-4 and TRBJ1-3, with a weak D call TRBD1 (6 bases). There are 14 residues in the CDR3. With 6 bases removed from V and 0 bases from J, the gap between germline ends came to 9 bases. CDR3 amino acids: CASRDSYSGNTIYF. The CDR3 region has the DNA TGTGCCAGCAGGGACAGCTACTCTGGAAACACCATATATTTT.

This clonotype was counted a few times. The chain employs TRBV30 and TRBJ2-7; perhaps D is TRBD1 or TRBD2 (5 bases each). The germline CDR1 and CDR2 sequences are GTSNPN and SVGIG (reference sequence). V lost 8 bases and J 3 bases, leaving 17 bases between the germline ends. The CDR3 spans 13 residues. The CDR3 spells CAGATGRFYEQYF. CDR3 nucleotide sequence: TGTGCCGGAGCTACGGGACGGTTCTACGAGCAGTACTTC.

In this sample, this clonotype turned up a few times. The rearrangement uses TRBV7-2 and TRBJ2-5; D may be TRBD2 (5 bases). This CDR3 region has 17 residues. V was shortened by 1 base and J by 0 bases, with 15 bases between the two germline ends. CDR1 is SGHTA, CDR2 FQGNSA, per germline. The chain's CDR3 is CASSLGGLDSNQETQYF. Written as DNA, the CDR3 is TGTGCCAGCAGCTTAGGAGGGTTGGACTCGAACCAAGAGACCCAGTACTTC. Supplemented by reference TRBV7-2 and TRBJ2-5, the full variable domain reads GAGVSQSPSNKVTEKGKDVELRCDPISGHTALYWYRQSLGQGLEFLIYFQGNSAPDKSGLPSDRFSAERTGGSVSTLTIQRTQQEDSAVYLCASSLGGLDSNQETQYFGPGTRLLVL.

This clonotype has at least ten counts. The V and J genes are TRBV30 and TRBJ1-5; no firm D call. V lost 7 bases to trimming and J lost 0 bases, with 13 bases between them. Germline V lookup: CDR1 GTSNPN, CDR2 SVGIG (reference sequence). The CDR3 spans 14 residues. The CDR3 DNA reads TGTGCCTTCCTCGAGGCGGATAGCAATCAGCCCCAGCATTTT. It is translated as CAFLEADSNQPQHF.

This clonotype was observed at least ten times. This rearrangement joins TRBV7-3 to TRBJ2-3, with TRBD2 matching over 14 bases. CDR3 size: 16 residues. Germline V gene sequence: CDR1 SGHTA, CDR2 FQGTGA. Losses at the gene ends were 5 bases for V and 6 bases for J; bases not matched to a gene: 7. This CDR3 is CASSMTSGRASDTQYF. The DNA for the CDR3 is TGTGCCAGCAGCATGACTAGCGGGAGGGCCTCTGATACGCAGTATTTT.

The chain joins TRBV7-9 to TRBJ2-1; 8 bases fit TRBD2. Trimming removed 5 bases from V and 4 bases from J; junction bases left unmatched: 7. CDR1 is SEHNR, CDR2 FQNEAQ, per germline (reference sequence). There are 15 residues in the CDR3. The DNA for the CDR3 is TGTGCCAGCAGCCCCGCACTAGCGGCTTACAATGAGCAGTTCTTC. This codes for CASSPALAAYNEQFF.

This clonotype was seen only a few times. This CDR3 is CASSLGLLGGYTF. The DNA of the CDR3 is TGTGCCAGCAGTTTAGGACTCCTTGGTGGCTACACCTTC. The chain combines TRBV12-3 or TRBV12-4 with TRBJ1-2; D is uncertain. The CDR3 is 13 residues long. V dropped 1 base and J dropped 7 bases, with 10 bases sitting between them.

This clonotype was counted at least ten times. The chain couples TRBV2 to TRBJ1-2; D is ambiguous. This CDR3 is built from 13 residues. V was trimmed by 3 bases and J by 3 bases, leaving 8 bases between them. CDR1 is SNHLY, CDR2 FYNNEI, per germline. CDR3: CASSEGGDYGYTF. As DNA, the CDR3 is TGTGCCAGCAGTGAGGGTGGGGACTATGGCTACACCTTC.

The sample holds a few counts of this clonotype. This sequence joins TRBV29-1 and TRBJ1-1; D is possibly TRBD1 (5 bases). The CDR3 length is 17 residues. The ends were cut back, 0 bases at V and 7 bases at J, with 24 bases in the middle. Germline V gene sequence: CDR1 SQVTM, CDR2 ANQGSEA. CDR3 protein: CSVEDGAMAAPVGEAFF. The CDR3 DNA is TGCAGCGTTGAAGACGGGGCGATGGCCGCCCCGGTCGGTGAAGCTTTCTTT.

This clonotype was seen a handful of times. The chain uses TRBV19 and TRBJ1-2; D unresolved. The V end lost 7 bases, the J end lost 4 bases, and 7 bases lay between the germline ends. Germline V lookup: CDR1 LNHDA, CDR2 SQIVND (reference sequence). This CDR3 is 11 amino acids long. The CDR3 DNA reads as TGTGCCAGTACTGCCTTCTATGGCTACACCTTC. Its translation: CASTAFYGYTF.

This clonotype has at least ten counts. The chain recombines TRBV28 with TRBJ1-5; D is unresolved. The CDR3 consists of 18 residues. Germline V gene sequence: CDR1 MDHEN, CDR2 SYDVKM. Trimming stripped 3 bases from V and 6 bases from J, with 24 bases between. CDR3 in DNA: TGTGCCAGCAGTTTTTTTGATATTCCACCAACAGTAGGTCAGCCCCAGCATTTT. Its translation is CASSFFDIPPTVGQPQHF.

This clonotype was counted between two and nine times. CDR3 coding DNA: TGTGCCAGCAGCGTAGGACCGGTCACTGAAGCTTTCTTT. Residues: CASSVGPVTEAFF. This chain joins TRBV9 and TRBJ1-1; D gene uncertain. Looked up from germline, CDR1 is SGDLS and CDR2 is YYNGEE. V lost 0 bases to trimming and J lost 4 bases, with 7 bases between them. The CDR3 sequence is 13 residues long.